A selection of T cell receptor beta chains follows, all from one sample in a study of vaccination and CD4 T cells after COVID-19. One entry per CDR3 protein, called by TCRdb with MiXCR from the PCR reads. The table records about 8,800 distinct CDR3 sequences, 40% to 50% of them present only once. Antigens of these TCRs are unknown. Sequencing used CD4+ T cells from blood, cultured in vitro. These receptors originate from a human donor in good health. CDR3s include the opening cysteine and the closing phenylalanine or tryptophan. Each record gives: clone size, D gene, V gene, J gene, CDR3 length, CDR3 DNA, CDR3 protein. The D gene is left open where the match is weak. Clone sizes are given selectively: once, few, many, or a class where the clone is expanded.

>few|-|TRBV11-2|TRBJ1-1|15
TGTGCCAGCAGATCGCCATCGAGACAGAGCACTGAAGCTTTCTTT
CASRSPSRQSTEAFF
>-|-|TRBV7-9|TRBJ2-5|11
TGTGCCAGCACGACCTCGGAGACCCAGTACTTC
CASTTSETQYF
>-|TRBD1|TRBV6-2/TRBV6-3|TRBJ2-1|14
TGTGCCAGCAGCCGGACAGGATACTACAATGAGCAGTTCTTC
CASSRTGYYNEQFF
>-|-|TRBV20-1|TRBJ1-5|14
TGCAGTGCTAGAGATTCCAGGGGTGGGCAGCCCCAGCATTTT
CSARDSRGGQPQHF
>few|TRBD2|TRBV20-1|TRBJ2-5|19
TGCAGTGCTCTTTATAGCGGACTAGCGGGGGGCCTCGCCACAGAGACCCAGTACTTC
CSALYSGLAGGLATETQYF
>few|-|TRBV20-1|TRBJ2-7|15
TGCAGTGCTAGACGTCGGCGGGCAAGCTCCTACGAGCAGTACTTC
CSARRRRASSYEQYF
>-|-|TRBV15|TRBJ1-1|12
TGTGCCACCAGCAGAGATCAGGTGGAAGCTTTCTTT
CATSRDQVEAFF
>-|-|TRBV24-1|TRBJ1-5|14
TGTGCCACCGGGTCACCAGGGGAAGGTCAGCCCCAGCATTTT
CATGSPGEGQPQHF
>-|TRBD1|TRBV15|TRBJ2-7|16
TGTGCCACCAGCAGAACCCGGACAGGGGGTACGAGGGAGCAGTACTTC
CATSRTRTGGTREQYF
>medium-sized|-|TRBV20-1|TRBJ2-3|13
TGCAGTGCGGTATTGGAGGGCCCAGATACGCAGTATTTT
CSAVLEGPDTQYF
>few|TRBD1|TRBV6-1|TRBJ2-7|17
TGTGCCAGCAGACTAATACAGGGGGCGTCTCTCTCTTACGAGCAGTACTTC
CASRLIQGASLSYEQYF
>once|-|TRBV4-3|TRBJ1-2|13
TGCGCCAGCAGCCAAGATGCAGAGTATGGCTACACCTTC
CASSQDAEYGYTF
>-|-|TRBV15|TRBJ1-2|15
TGTGCCACCAGCAGGCCCGGGGCCCGGACCAATGGCTACACCTTC
CATSRPGARTNGYTF
>few|-|TRBV11-3|TRBJ2-3|16
TGTGCCAGCAGCTTAGGGGGGGCAGGGAGCCCAGATACGCAGTATTTT
CASSLGGAGSPDTQYF
>-|-|TRBV11-2|TRBJ2-7|14
TGTGCCAGCAGTCCACGGACAGAACGGTACGAGCAGTACTTC
CASSPRTERYEQYF
>-|TRBD1|TRBV24-1|TRBJ2-3|15
TGTGCCACCAGGATTGACAGGGGTCCTCACAGATACGCAGTATTT
CATRIDRGPHRYAVF
>-|TRBD2|TRBV6-1|TRBJ2-2|17
TGTGCCAGCAGCTCCCTACTAGCGGGAGTGAACACCGGGGAGCTGTTTTTT
CASSSLLAGVNTGELFF
>-|TRBD2|TRBV19|TRBJ2-3|14
TGTGCCAGTAGCCCGGGACTAGTTACAGATACGCAGTATTTT
CASSPGLVTDTQYF
>-|-|TRBV5-8|TRBJ2-5|13
TGTGCCAGCAGGTTCACAGGGAGTGAGACCCAGTACTTC
CASRFTGSETQYF
>-|-|TRBV7-9|TRBJ2-5|15
TGTGCCAGCAGCTTAGCGTACGGGGAACAAGAGACCCAGTACTTC
CASSLAYGEQETQYF
>-|-|TRBV7-8|TRBJ1-3|12
TGTGCCAGCAGCTTCGAGGGAAACACCATATATTTT
CASSFEGNTIYF
>few|TRBD2|TRBV7-8|TRBJ2-7|15
TGTGCCAGCAGCCCCGGGGGGGGGACTGCGGGCGAGCAGTACTTC
CASSPGGGTAGEQYF
>few|-|TRBV7-9|TRBJ1-1|13
TGTGCCAGCAGCTCCAGGGAGAACACTGAAGCTTTCTTT
CASSSRENTEAFF
>-|TRBD2|TRBV25-1|TRBJ2-3|17
TGTGCCAGCAGTGACCCCTGGAAGCGGGGGGTGACAGATACGCAGTATTTT
CASSDPWKRGVTDTQYF
>medium-sized|-|TRBV7-2|TRBJ1-1|14
TGTGCCAGCAGCTTAGCACAAAGGAACACTGAAGCTTTCTTT
CASSLAQRNTEAFF
>few|-|TRBV15|TRBJ2-7|14
TGTGCCACCAGCAGAGGAGATGGGGGCCGGGAGCAGTACTTC
CATSRGDGGREQYF
>few|-|TRBV7-6|TRBJ1-3|13
TGTGCTAGCAGCTTAGGCCTTGGAAACACCATATATTTT
CASSLGLGNTIYF
>-|-|TRBV28|TRBJ1-5|17
TGTGCCAGCAGTTGGGTTGGAGGGGGGATTAGCAATCAGCCCCAGCATTTT
CASSWVGGGISNQPQHF
>-|TRBD1|TRBV12-3/TRBV12-4|TRBJ2-7|15
TGTGCCAGCAGTCTACAGGGACAGCTCTCCTACGAGCAGTACTTC
CASSLQGQLSYEQYF
>-|-|TRBV7-2|TRBJ1-4|13
TGTGCCAGCAGCGCGGGCCTCCTGCAAAAACTGTTTTTT
CASSAGLLQKLFF
>-|TRBD2|TRBV6-5|TRBJ2-7|18
TGTGCCAGCAGTTACGCCGGAAGTAGCGGGGATGTTTCCTACGAGCAGTACTTC
CASSYAGSSGDVSYEQYF
>-|TRBD2|TRBV7-6|TRBJ2-1|14
TGTGCCAGCAGCGGTAGCGGGAGGGCCAATGAGCAGTTCTTC
CASSGSGRANEQFF
>-|TRBD1|TRBV11-1|TRBJ1-2|15
TGTGCCAGCAGCTTAGAGGGGGCTAGTCTGAATGGCTACACCTTC
CASSLEGASLNGYTF
>-|-|TRBV7-8|TRBJ2-5|13
TGTGCCAGCAGCTTTCGTCGGAGGGAGACCCAGTACTTC
CASSFRRRETQYF
>-|-|TRBV5-1|TRBJ2-3|17
TGCGCCAGCAGCCCCTTAAGGGGACTTACTAGCACAGATACGCAGTATTTT
CASSPLRGLTSTDTQYF
>-|TRBD1|TRBV6-5|TRBJ2-3|17
TGTGCCAGCAGTTACTCCCTCTCCGACAGGGTTTCAGATACGCAGTATTTT
CASSYSLSDRVSDTQYF
>-|TRBD2|TRBV19|TRBJ2-1|15
TGTGCCAGTAGTACCCCTAGCGGGGTGTATAATGAGCAGTTCTTC
CASSTPSGVYNEQFF
>-|TRBD1|TRBV10-1|TRBJ2-1|13
TGCGCCAGCAGTTATACAGGGGTGGGTGAGCAGTTCTTC
CASSYTGVGEQFF
>-|-|TRBV6-5|TRBJ1-1|13
TGTGCCAGCAGTTACTATCAGGGTTCTGAAGCTTTCTTT
CASSYYQGSEAFF
>few|-|TRBV4-3|TRBJ1-1|13
TGCGCCAGCAGCCAAGCCGGGCGCGGTGAAGCTTTCTTT
CASSQAGRGEAFF
>-|-|TRBV7-2|TRBJ2-5|15
TGTGCCAGCAGCCCCCGGTCTTCGCCGCAAGAGACCCAGTACTTC
CASSPRSSPQETQYF
>-|TRBD1|TRBV20-1|TRBJ2-3|16
TGCAGTGCTAGAGACTACAGGGGGCGCAAATCAGATACGCAGTATTTT
CSARDYRGRKSDTQYF
>-|-|TRBV20-1|TRBJ2-4|12
TGCAGTGCCACACCGGGGGTTGACATTCAGTACTTC
CSATPGVDIQYF
>few|TRBD2|TRBV7-9|TRBJ2-5|14
TGTGCCAGCAGCTTCAGTCAGGGAGGGGAGACCCAGTACTTC
CASSFSQGGETQYF
>few|TRBD1|TRBV7-2|TRBJ2-3|15
TGTGCCAGCAGCGTCCAGACAGGGATCCCAGATACGCAGTATTTT
CASSVQTGIPDTQYF